The present T cell receptor (beta chain) was sequenced within a study of CXCR3-negative and CXCR3-positive naive CD8 T cells. The authors gated naive CD8+ T cells as CD45RO-CCR7+CD27+CD95-. As to this clonotype: Antigen unknown.

Germline CDR1 is MGHRA and CDR2 is YSYEKL. The length of the CDR3 is 14 residues. Whole-study findings and limits: Memory cells diverged, while naive CXCR3-positive and CXCR3-negative cells had similar TRBV-TRBJ usage. Diversity ran similarly high across both naive subsets but far lower in memory CD8+ cells. With surface CD5 comparable between naive subsets, TCR strength was estimated using properties derived from the TRB CDR3.

It was by 5' RACE with UMI labels that the TRB cDNA libraries were prepared. From the 5' RACE reads, TCRdb lists one entry per CDR3 protein and no DNA. This table lists around 90,000 distinct CDR3 sequences. The sequencing sample was made of naive CXCR3- CD8+ T cells from blood. Subset denoted: CD45RO-CCR7+CD27+CD95- naive CD8+ T cells lacking CXCR3 (TNR3-). This TCR was sampled from a human donor in good health. Some clones in this sample may be carry-over from other donors' samples. The V gene is TRBV4-1, the J gene TRBJ2-7; the D call from TCRdb, TRBD1, cannot be confirmed without DNA. The CDR3 protein is CASSRMTGDDEQYF.